The 9 T cell receptor beta chains presented below share a single source sample, sequenced in a study of CD8+ T cells in alopecia areata. Extracted from the samples, RNA was reverse transcribed into cDNA to serve as the sequencing template. The repertoire was sequenced with immunoSEQ multiplex PCR; TCRdb's copy has only in-frame clones and lacks some. The sample has 190,000 or so clones, about 60% seen once. Treatment meaning: oral pan-JAK inhibitor, 5-10 mg twice daily. This specimen was CD4+ T cells sorted from blood, taken at week 4, from a patient treated with tofacitinib. These TCRs come from a human donor with alopecia areata.

This chain connects TRBV13 to TRBJ2-3; 13 bases agree with TRBD2. The germline V gene encodes CDR1 PRHDT and CDR2 FYEKMQ (reference sequence). V trimming: 3 bases; J trimming: 6 bases; junction bases outside the gene matches: 9. The CDR3 consists of 17 residues. CDR3 sequence reads: CASSFGLAGVTGDTQYF. DNA of the CDR3: TGTGCCAGCAGCTTTGGACTAGCGGGGGTGACAGGGGATACGCAGTATTTT.

The rearrangement links TRBV30 to TRBJ1-2, with D perhaps TRBD1 (5 bases). In germline, CDR1 is GTSNPN, CDR2 SVGIG (reference sequence). The CDR3 length is 15 residues. Trimming pared 0 bases from V and 7 bases from J, leaving 18 bases between. CDR3: CAWSVRRGFGGGYTF. CDR3 bases: TGTGCCTGGAGTGTACGTCGAGGATTTGGGGGTGGCTACACCTTC.

This rearrangement joins TRBV4-1 to TRBJ1-1; possible D gene TRBD1, 6 bases. This CDR3 region has 17 residues. The germline gives CDR1 MGHRA, CDR2 YSYEKL. The V and J ends lost 3 bases and 2 bases respectively, with 19 bases between them. The CDR3 DNA reads TGCGCCAGCAGCCAGCCCTGGGGGGGGCGCGGCAACACTGAAGCTTTCTTT. Translating gives CASSQPWGGRGNTEAFF.

CDR3 in DNA: TGTGCCAGCAGTTTATCACAGGGCCTTACAGATACGCAGTATTTT. This gives the protein CASSLSQGLTDTQYF. This chain uses TRBV27 with TRBJ2-3, with D possibly TRBD1 on 6 matching bases. The CDR3 extends over 15 amino acids. Germline V lookup: CDR1 MNHEY, CDR2 SMNVEV (reference sequence). Trimming took 0 bases from V and 3 from J, leaving 10 bases between them.

This sequence joins TRBV27 and TRBJ2-7; TRBD1 is a possible D gene (6 bases). V lost 4 bases to trimming and J lost 2 bases, with 24 bases between them. The length of the CDR3 is 18 residues. The V gene's germline CDR1 is MNHEY and CDR2 SMNVEV (reference sequence). The CDR3 DNA reads as TGTGCCAGCAGTTCTACCCCTATTACGGGCAGGGGAGCCTACGAGCAGTACTTC. This gives the protein CASSSTPITGRGAYEQYF.

This rearrangement joins TRBV7-2 to TRBJ1-6; TRBD1 is a possible D gene (5 bases). Germline V gene lookup returns CDR1 SGHTA and CDR2 FQGNSA. V lost 1 base and J lost 2, with 12 bases in between. This CDR3 is built from 17 residues. Written as DNA, the CDR3 is TGTGCCAGCAGCTTAGGTAGGGGAGGCACCTATAATTCACCCCTCCACTTT. Encoded protein: CASSLGRGGTYNSPLHF. Complete variable domain (other parts from reference TRBV7-2 and TRBJ1-6): GAGVSQSPSNKVTEKGKDVELRCDPISGHTALYWYRQSLGQGLEFLIYFQGNSAPDKSGLPSDRFSAERTGGSVSTLTIQRTQQEDSAVYLCASSLGRGGTYNSPLHFGNGTRLTVT.

The table lists this clone with a count of one. V gene TRBV5-1 combines with J gene TRBJ2-3; D remains unclear. Trimming removed 3 bases at V and 2 bases at J, with 13 bases between. Germline V CDR1 and CDR2: SGHRS, YFSETQ. The CDR3 contains 15 residues. DNA of the CDR3: TGCGCCAGCAGCTACGACGGCAGGATCACAGATACGCAGTATTTT. It encodes CASSYDGRITDTQYF.

The rearrangement links TRBV27 to TRBJ1-1, with unresolved D. With 7 bases removed from V and 1 base from J, the gap between germline ends came to 10 bases. The CDR3 is 13 amino acids. Germline V gene sequence: CDR1 MNHEY, CDR2 SMNVEV (reference sequence). The CDR3, as DNA: TGTGCCAGCACTCCGAGACCGAACACTGAAGCTTTCTTT. It codes for CASTPRPNTEAFF.

The V gene is TRBV27, the J gene TRBJ2-4; D is unclear. Deletions cut 5 bases from V and 6 bases from J, with 11 bases between. This CDR3 region has 13 residues. Germline V gene data show CDR1 as MNHEY and CDR2 as SMNVEV (reference sequence). The CDR3 loop reads CASSPYVGNIQYF. The CDR3 coding sequence is TGTGCCAGCAGTCCCTATGTGGGAAACATTCAGTACTTC.